This T cell receptor (beta chain) was found in a study of blood T cell repertoires in COVID-19. In the study overall: Nucleic acid was either cDNA or gDNA, and it came from T cells, B-cell-depleted T cells, or PBMCs.

Original analysis: Quantification of nucleated cells was approximated via reference gene primer amplification. This table comes from immunoSEQ multiplex PCR, and its TCRdb copy is limited to in-frame clones, with some not included. The V and J calls and the clone size are those of that table, but D and trimming were determined from the DNA. The top ten clones hold about 2.7% of a sample with around 340,000 clones, around four fifths of them seen once. J was trimmed by 4 bases and V by 0 bases; bases with no gene match: 12. This CDR3 is built from 18 residues. The germline gives CDR1 MGHRA, CDR2 YSYEKL.

This sequence joins TRBV4-1 and TRBJ2-7; 10 nucleotides agree with TRBD2. This TCR was recovered from a man aged 25 to 45 with active or convalescent COVID-19. Sequencing was carried out using peripheral blood. The CDR3 loop is CASSQEPFLTSGLYEQYF. The CDR3 region has the DNA TGCGCCAGCAGCCAAGAACCCTTCCTGACTAGCGGGTTATACGAGCAGTACTTC.